This T cell receptor (beta chain) was identified during a study of cytomegalovirus exposure and HLA in healthy donors. Sequencing was performed with immunoSEQ multiplex PCR; in TCRdb, only in-frame clones are kept and a portion is missing. The profile shows some 56,000 clones, around 90% of them singletons. V was shortened by 0 bases and J by 0 bases, with 9 bases between the two germline ends. This CDR3 comprises 15 residues. Germline assignment: CDR1 SGHRS and CDR2 YFSETQ. Turning to this clone: What it recognizes is unknown.

Study-level findings and limits: Accounts indicate the classifier identified cytomegalovirus status with strong specificity and sensitivity.

This TCR derives from a man between 18 and 35 years old in good health and CMV-seronegative. Sequenced sample: PBMCs. The chain uses TRBV5-1 and TRBJ1-2; unclear D gene. The CDR3 reads CASSLAAGPNYGYTF. CDR3 coding DNA: TGCGCCAGCAGCTTGGCGGCAGGCCCTAACTATGGCTACACCTTC.